The rows below give T cell receptor beta chains drawn from one sample of a study of blood T cells in healthy people across ages. TCRdb re-analysed the 5' RACE reads in MiXCR, keeping a single row per CDR3 protein. In the table there are 540,000 or so distinct CDR3 sequences, less than 60% of which are singletons. Sequencing was performed on blood. The receptors were sampled from a man aged 80 or over in good health. CDR3s include the opening cysteine and the closing phenylalanine or tryptophan. The D gene is left open where the match is weak. Clone size, where shown, is once, few, many, or a class for clones that have expanded.

d_gene: TRBD2; j_gene: TRBJ2-5; abundance: once; v_gene: TRBV20-1; CDR3aa: CSASLGLAVPRTQETQYF; CDR3nt: TGCAGTGCTAGCCTCGGCCTAGCGGTCCCCCGGACCCAAGAGACCCAGTACTTC
d_gene: .; j_gene: TRBJ2-3; abundance: .; v_gene: TRBV25-1; CDR3aa: CASSARSSTDTQYF; CDR3nt: TGTGCCAGCAGTGCTCGGTCCAGCACAGATACGCAGTATTTT
d_gene: TRBD2; j_gene: TRBJ2-5; abundance: .; v_gene: TRBV20-1; CDR3aa: CSARASGAYQETQYF; CDR3nt: TGCAGTGCTAGAGCTAGCGGGGCGTACCAAGAGACCCAGTACTTC
d_gene: .; j_gene: TRBJ2-5; abundance: few; v_gene: TRBV10-3; CDR3aa: CAISEQRPPETQYF; CDR3nt: TGTGCCATCAGTGAGCAGAGACCCCCAGAGACCCAGTACTTC
d_gene: .; j_gene: TRBJ2-1; abundance: .; v_gene: TRBV20-1; CDR3aa: CSAIRSASSEQFF; CDR3nt: TGCAGTGCTATTCGGTCGGCAAGTAGTGAGCAGTTCTTC
d_gene: .; j_gene: TRBJ2-7; abundance: .; v_gene: TRBV20-1; CDR3aa: CSARTAEPYEQYF; CDR3nt: TGCAGTGCTAGGACAGCAGAGCCCTACGAGCAGTACTTC
d_gene: TRBD2; j_gene: TRBJ2-1; abundance: .; v_gene: TRBV7-2; CDR3aa: CASSLTGTTPNEQFF; CDR3nt: TGTGCCAGCAGCTTAACCGGGACTACCCCAAATGAGCAGTTCTTC
d_gene: .; j_gene: TRBJ2-6; abundance: .; v_gene: TRBV20-1; CDR3aa: CSARGVAGANVLTF; CDR3nt: TGCAGTGCTAGAGGGGTTGCCGGGGCCAACGTCCTGACTTTC
d_gene: .; j_gene: TRBJ2-7; abundance: few; v_gene: TRBV4-2; CDR3aa: CASSQDGVLSSYEQYF; CDR3nt: TGTGCCAGCAGCCAAGATGGGGTACTTAGCTCCTACGAGCAGTACTTC
d_gene: .; j_gene: TRBJ2-2; abundance: .; v_gene: TRBV11-2; CDR3aa: CASSLEAETANTGELFF; CDR3nt: TGTGCCAGCAGCTTAGAGGCCGAGACAGCAAACACCGGGGAGCTGTTTTTT
d_gene: .; j_gene: TRBJ2-5; abundance: many; v_gene: TRBV29-1; CDR3aa: CSATDRPQETQYF; CDR3nt: TGCAGCGCCACGGACAGACCCCAAGAGACCCAGTACTTC
d_gene: TRBD1; j_gene: TRBJ2-1; abundance: .; v_gene: TRBV29-1; CDR3aa: CSTGTARYNEQFF; CDR3nt: TGCAGCACCGGGACAGCACGCTACAATGAGCAGTTCTTC
d_gene: .; j_gene: TRBJ2-3; abundance: .; v_gene: TRBV21-1; CDR3aa: CASSKAPSGFTDTQYF; CDR3nt: TGTGCCAGCAGCAAAGCCCCCAGCGGCTTCACAGATACGCAGTATTTT
d_gene: TRBD1; j_gene: TRBJ2-7; abundance: .; v_gene: TRBV28; CDR3aa: CASSYLLDRGGNEQYF; CDR3nt: TGTGCCAGCAGTTATCTCTTGGACAGGGGGGGAAACGAGCAGTACTTC
d_gene: .; j_gene: TRBJ2-1; abundance: .; v_gene: TRBV20-1; CDR3aa: CSARGLSGGWVDEQFF; CDR3nt: TGCAGTGCTAGAGGCCTATCGGGCGGGTGGGTCGATGAGCAGTTCTTC
d_gene: TRBD2; j_gene: TRBJ2-1; abundance: .; v_gene: TRBV6-5; CDR3aa: CASSYALAGGVEQFF; CDR3nt: TGTGCCAGCAGTTACGCTCTAGCGGGAGGGGTTGAGCAGTTCTTC
d_gene: .; j_gene: TRBJ2-5; abundance: .; v_gene: TRBV7-2; CDR3aa: CASSLQVSGSGETQYF; CDR3nt: TGTGCCAGCAGCTTACAGGTTTCAGGGTCTGGAGAGACCCAGTACTTC
d_gene: .; j_gene: TRBJ2-5; abundance: .; v_gene: TRBV7-9; CDR3aa: CASSLPLGRQETQYF; CDR3nt: TGTGCCAGCAGCTTACCCCTTGGCCGGCAAGAGACCCAGTACTTC
d_gene: TRBD2; j_gene: TRBJ2-5; abundance: few; v_gene: TRBV12-3/TRBV12-4; CDR3aa: CASSLAAGEETQYF; CDR3nt: TGTGCCAGCAGTTTAGCGGCGGGGGAGGAGACCCAGTACTTC
d_gene: TRBD1; j_gene: TRBJ2-7; abundance: few; v_gene: TRBV7-2; CDR3aa: CASSSDRVRGEQYF; CDR3nt: TGTGCCAGCAGTTCAGACAGGGTCCGAGGCGAGCAGTACTTC
d_gene: .; j_gene: TRBJ2-1; abundance: once; v_gene: TRBV27; CDR3aa: CASSRQGGDNEQFF; CDR3nt: TGTGCCAGCAGCCGGCAGGGAGGTGACAATGAGCAGTTCTTC
d_gene: TRBD2; j_gene: TRBJ2-7; abundance: .; v_gene: TRBV20-1; CDR3aa: CSANDPSGGDYEQYF; CDR3nt: TGCAGTGCTAATGATCCTAGCGGGGGTGACTACGAGCAGTACTTC
d_gene: TRBD1; j_gene: TRBJ1-4; abundance: many; v_gene: TRBV6-6; CDR3aa: CASSSDRQGANEKLFF; CDR3nt: TGTGCCAGCAGTTCCGACCGACAGGGTGCTAATGAAAAACTGTTTTTT
d_gene: .; j_gene: TRBJ2-7; abundance: .; v_gene: TRBV10-3; CDR3aa: CAISEGDPLGHEQYF; CDR3nt: TGTGCCATCAGTGAGGGGGACCCTCTCGGACACGAGCAGTACTTC
d_gene: .; j_gene: TRBJ2-3; abundance: few; v_gene: TRBV7-9; CDR3aa: CASRLDGTDTQYF; CDR3nt: TGTGCCAGCAGACTAGATGGCACAGATACGCAGTATTTT
d_gene: .; j_gene: TRBJ2-7; abundance: .; v_gene: TRBV7-9; CDR3aa: CASSKTGIPEAEQYF; CDR3nt: TGTGCCAGCAGCAAGACCGGGATTCCGGAGGCCGAGCAGTACTTC
d_gene: .; j_gene: TRBJ2-7; abundance: .; v_gene: TRBV11-2; CDR3aa: CASSLGLKAPYEQYF; CDR3nt: TGTGCCAGCAGCTTAGGTCTGAAAGCACCCTACGAGCAGTACTTC
d_gene: .; j_gene: TRBJ2-3; abundance: few; v_gene: TRBV6-6; CDR3aa: CASSYSQQGWDTQYF; CDR3nt: TGTGCCAGCAGTTACTCACAGCAGGGATGGGATACGCAGTATTTT
d_gene: TRBD2; j_gene: TRBJ2-5; abundance: few; v_gene: TRBV29-1; CDR3aa: CSVAGGGMETQYF; CDR3nt: TGCAGCGTCGCCGGGGGGGGCATGGAGACCCAGTACTTC
d_gene: TRBD1; j_gene: TRBJ1-4; abundance: few; v_gene: TRBV20-1; CDR3aa: CSGSGDRHEKLFF; CDR3nt: TGCAGTGGTTCTGGGGACAGGCATGAAAAACTGTTTTTT
d_gene: .; j_gene: TRBJ2-5; abundance: .; v_gene: TRBV7-6; CDR3aa: CASSSGMWETQYF; CDR3nt: TGTGCCAGCAGCTCCGGGATGTGGGAGACCCAGTACTTC
d_gene: TRBD1; j_gene: TRBJ2-1; abundance: .; v_gene: TRBV11-1; CDR3aa: CASSRRDRESNEQFF; CDR3nt: TGTGCCAGCAGCCGCCGGGACAGGGAGAGCAATGAGCAGTTCTTC
d_gene: .; j_gene: TRBJ2-6; abundance: .; v_gene: TRBV20-1; CDR3aa: CSARDGIQAGANVLTF; CDR3nt: TGCAGTGCTAGAGATGGTATTCAAGCTGGGGCCAACGTCCTGACTTTC